Following are 31 T cell receptor beta chains from one sample sequenced in a study of tumor-infiltrating lymphocytes in primary liver carcinoma. Each 20-30 mg portion of unsorted bulk tissue served as the source for co-extraction of RNA and DNA. Production of TCR beta cDNA used around 0.45 ug total RNA together with a constant-region primer. For TCR beta, libraries were produced by three nested multiplex PCR rounds using slightly modified ARM-PCR. The study ran its first two PCR rounds for roughly 10 cycles each, using TRBV1-TRBV30 forward primers and a C-beta reverse primer. Each CDR3 protein gets one entry after TCRdb re-called the multiplex PCR reads with MiXCR. The table has 95,000 to 150,000 distinct CDR3 sequences, roughly three fifths seen once; the top ten hold over 7%. Sequences were obtained from liver tumor tissue from sampling region 1. Indicated subset: tumor region T1, superior pole. The receptors shown here come from a woman in her sixties or seventies with primary liver carcinoma and hepatitis B virus infection.

This clonotype was recorded only once. Mismatch with germline at one junction end may stem from a read error. V usage is TRBV11-3 and J usage is TRBJ2-3; possibly TRBD2 for D (6 bases). CDR1 and CDR2 from the germline V gene are SGHNT and YENEEA. This CDR3 spans 14 amino acids. CDR3 sequence: CASSLSTSTDTRYF. CDR3 nucleotides: TGTGCCAGCAGTCTCAGTACTAGCACAGATACGCGGTATTTT.

With respect to this clonotype: The missing conserved phenylalanine or tryptophan at the end of this CDR3 makes a read error likely. The V call is TRBV12-3 or TRBV12-4, the J call TRBJ2-5; no clear D. The CDR3 runs to 13 residues. Trimming removed 2 bases at V and 1 base at J, with 5 bases between. Here the CDR3 DNA reads TGTGCCAGCAGTTTAATCGCCCAAGAGACCCAGTACTTA. It translates to CASSLIAQETQYL.

The sample holds one count of this clonotype. The gene calls are TRBV2 and TRBJ2-1; D is perhaps TRBD1 (5 bases). This CDR3 contains 14 residues. Germline V lookup: CDR1 SNHLY, CDR2 FYNNEI. V gave up 11 bases and J gave up 9 bases, with 23 bases separating them. The CDR3 nucleotides are TGTGCCGGCACCCAAGGACACCTCGCAAGTGAGCAGTTCTTC. Its protein product is CAGTQGHLASEQFF.

In regard to this clonotype: One junction end disagrees with the germline gene, perhaps due to a read error. CDR3 coding DNA: TGTCCCAGCAGCTTATCAACAGGGGGAGGAACTGAAGCTTTCTTT. Translating it yields CPSSLSTGGGTEAFF. This sequence joins TRBV11-2 and TRBJ1-1; 8 positions agree with TRBD1. Germline CDR1 SGHAT, CDR2 FQNNGV. The CDR3 length is 15 residues.

Turning to this clonotype: Because the CDR3's place on the DNA is in doubt, the DNA is left out and the CDR3 is given as listed by TCRdb. CDR3 protein: CSVGWGNSGANVTTF. The chain recombines TRBV29-1 with TRBJ2-6. The CDR3 totals 15 residues, both ends included. CDR1 is SQVTM and CDR2 is ANQGSEA in the germline V gene.

Notes on this clonotype: Being one base from a much bigger clone, this may be a read error. No conserved phenylalanine or tryptophan is present at the end of the CDR3, so a read error is the likely explanation. CDR3: CASSQDGWRDNEKLFY. CDR3 bases: TGTGCCAGCAGCCAAGATGGGTGGAGGGACAATGAAAAACTGTTTTAT. The chain has TRBV4-2 and TRBJ1-4, with D perhaps TRBD1 (5 bases). CDR1 and CDR2 (germline): LGHNA, YNFKEQ. This CDR3 is built from 16 residues. Between the trimmed V and J ends, which lost 0 bases and 5 bases, there was a span of 13 bases.

Notes on this clonotype: A much larger clonotype is one base distant, so this may be a read error. The gene calls are TRBV12-3 or TRBV12-4 and TRBJ2-1; D gene unclear. The CDR3 covers 13 residues. Trimming removed 3 bases from V and 11 bases from J, with 14 bases in between. CDR3 sequence: CASSFNRPPKQFF. The CDR3 coding sequence is TGTGCCAGCAGTTTTAATCGCCCCCCTAAGCAGTTCTTC.

The rearrangement joins TRBV11-2 to TRBJ2-7; D gene uncertain. V dropped 4 bases and J dropped 1 base, with 8 bases sitting between them. The CDR3 runs to 13 residues. CDR1 is SGHAT and CDR2 is FQNNGV in the germline V gene. The CDR3, as DNA: TGTGCCAGCAGCTCCGGAGAGTCCTACGAGCAGTACTTC. This sequence encodes CASSSGESYEQYF.

Worth noting for this clonotype: The junction does not match germline at one end; this may be a read error. The chain combines TRBV11-2 with TRBJ2-2, with D perhaps TRBD2 (5 bases). There are 13 residues in the CDR3. The germline CDR1 and CDR2 sequences are SGHAT and FQNNGV. This CDR3 reads CANSLDRAGEPFF. CDR3 nucleotides: TGTGCCAACAGCTTAGATAGGGCTGGGGAGCCGTTTTTT. Supplemented by reference TRBV11-2 and TRBJ2-2, the full variable domain reads EAGVAQSPRYKIIEKRQSVAFWCNPISGHATLYWYQQILGQGPKLLIQFQNNGVVDDSQLPKDRFSAERLKGVDSTLKIQPAKLEDSAVYLCANSLDRAGEPFFGEGSRLTVL.

The J gene is TRBJ2-7, the V gene TRBV20-1; TRBD2 agrees at 7 bases. The CDR3 is made up of 12 amino acids. Trimming removed 3 bases from V and 5 bases from J; junction bases left unmatched: 4. CDR1 is DFQATT and CDR2 is SNEGSKA in the germline V gene (reference sequence). This CDR3 is CSASGRQHEQYF. CDR3 DNA: TGCAGTGCTAGCGGGAGGCAGCACGAGCAGTACTTC.

A few counts support this clonotype. J is TRBJ2-7 and V is TRBV6-4; possibly TRBD2 for D (6 bases). The CDR3 loop spans 14 amino acids. V was shortened by 1 base and J by 3 bases, with 10 bases between the two germline ends. Germline values: CDR1 MRHNA, CDR2 SNTAGT. CDR3 DNA sequence: TGTGCCAGCAGTGACTGCGGAGCGGGCTACGAGCAGTACTTC. This encodes CASSDCGAGYEQYF.

The rearrangement links TRBV5-1 to TRBJ2-2; D might be TRBD2 (6 bases). The ends were cut back, 2 bases at V and 6 bases at J, with 8 bases in the middle. The CDR3 spans 13 residues. The germline gives CDR1 SGHRS, CDR2 YFSETQ. The CDR3 sequence: CASSFGGPGELFF. The CDR3 nucleotides are TGCGCCAGCAGCTTCGGGGGTCCCGGGGAGCTGTTTTTT.

This clonotype was seen more than once but under ten times. The junction does not match germline at one end; this may be a read error. The V and J genes are TRBV11-2 and TRBJ1-2; D remains ambiguous. This CDR3 comprises 15 residues. CDR1 and CDR2 (germline): SGHAT, FQNNGV. CDR3 nucleotides: TGTGCCAGCAGCCAAGTCCTGGGAGAGAGGGATGGCCACACCTTC. Protein: CASSQVLGERDGHTF. Full variable domain (remainder filled in from reference TRBV11-2 and TRBJ1-2): EAGVAQSPRYKIIEKRQSVAFWCNPISGHATLYWYQQILGQGPKLLIQFQNNGVVDDSQLPKDRFSAERLKGVDSTLKIQPAKLEDSAVYLCASSQVLGERDGHTFGSGTRLTVV.

This clonotype appeared once. The genes are TRBV5-1 and TRBJ2-3; no definite D call. This CDR3 is built from 12 residues. Trimming removed 0 bases from V and 4 bases from J, with 3 bases in between. Looked up from germline, CDR1 is SGHRS and CDR2 is YFSETQ. The CDR3 DNA follows: TGCGCCAGCAGCTTGGAGGCAGATACGCAGTATTTT. This encodes CASSLEADTQYF.

This clonotype has just one count. The V and J genes are TRBV14 and TRBJ1-1; TRBD1 aligns across 11 bases. CDR3 size: 17 residues. J was trimmed by 6 bases and V by 5 bases; bases with no gene match: 14. The V gene's germline CDR1 is SGHDN and CDR2 FVKESK. Written as DNA, the CDR3 is TGTGCCAGCAGCTCCATACGACGGACAGGGGGCTTGGCTGAAGCTTTCTTT. Translating it yields CASSSIRRTGGLAEAFF.

This chain connects TRBV20-1 to TRBJ2-2, with 10 bases aligning to TRBD1. The CDR3 length is 13 residues. Germline V gene lookup returns CDR1 DFQATT and CDR2 SNEGSKA (reference sequence). Unmatched junction bases numbered 5, after V lost 6 bases and J lost 7 bases. CDR3 region: CSAIRTGGGELFF. The CDR3 DNA reads as TGCAGTGCAATAAGGACAGGGGGCGGGGAGCTGTTTTTT.

This clonotype came up many times. The CDR3 loop reads CSVARGLTDTQYF. Written as DNA, the CDR3 is TGCAGCGTTGCCAGGGGGCTGACAGATACGCAGTATTTT. The J gene is TRBJ2-3, the V gene TRBV29-1; TRBD1 matches 8 bases. The CDR3 has 13 residues. Trimming cost V 4 bases and J 3 bases; bases outside gene matches: 3. Germline assignment: CDR1 SQVTM and CDR2 ANQGSEA.

Of note for this clonotype: A much larger clone lies a single base off, so this may be a read error. In DNA, the CDR3 is TGTGCCAGCAGCTCGGGACAAAACACCGGGGAGCCGTTTTTT. Its translation: CASSSGQNTGEPFF. The chain couples TRBV5-4 to TRBJ2-2; possible D gene TRBD1, 6 bases. CDR1 and CDR2 from the germline V gene are SGHNT and YYREEE (reference sequence). The CDR3 is 14 amino acids.

The table lists this clonotype with a count of one. A much bigger clone sits one base away, suggesting this may be a read error. The gene calls are TRBV6-2 or TRBV6-3 and TRBJ1-3; 7 bases align to TRBD1. There are 16 residues in the CDR3. Germline V lookup: CDR1 MNHEY, CDR2 SVGEGT. CDR3 in amino acids: CASSNPGQHSGNTVYF. In DNA, the CDR3 is TGTGCCAGCAGTAACCCGGGACAGCACTCTGGAAACACCGTATATTTT.

The chain links TRBV10-3 to TRBJ2-5; possibly TRBD2 for D (6 bases). The V end was cut by 5 bases, the J end by 9 bases, with 19 bases between. The length of the CDR3 is 14 residues. CDR1 is ENHRY, CDR2 SYGVKD, per germline. The CDR3 spells CAISLGGKGKAQYF. DNA of the CDR3: TGTGCCATCAGTCTTGGCGGGAAGGGCAAGGCCCAGTACTTC.

Of note for this clonotype: A much more abundant neighbour one base away suggests this may be a read error. This rearrangement joins TRBV4-1 to TRBJ2-7, with no clear D. Germline-derived CDR1 and CDR2 are MGHRA and YSYEKL. V gave up 4 bases and J gave up 0 bases, with 16 bases separating them. The CDR3 length is 16 residues. The CDR3 DNA reads as TGCGCCAGCAGCCCTCTCCACGGACCCAGCTCCTACGAGCAGTACTTC. Its translation is CASSPLHGPSSYEQYF.

Worth noting for this clonotype: It may be a read error: a sequence one base away is much more abundant. This rearrangement joins TRBV29-1 to TRBJ1-2; 8 bases align to TRBD1. This CDR3 has 12 residues. Germline V CDR1 and CDR2: SQVTM, ANQGSEA. The chain's CDR3 is CIVEATGDGYTF. CDR3 bases: TGCATCGTCGAAGCGACAGGGGATGGCTACACCTTC.

This clonotype occurred a few times. A much larger clone lies one base from this, so it may be a read error. Written as DNA, the CDR3 is TGCAGCGTTTCGGACGGGATTAGCCCTTACGAGCAGTACTTC. Protein: CSVSDGISPYEQYF. The rearrangement joins TRBV29-1 to TRBJ2-7, with D tentatively TRBD2 (5 bases). Per germline, CDR1 SQVTM and CDR2 ANQGSEA. The CDR3 totals 14 residues. V was cut by 5 bases and J by 4 bases, with 18 bases left in between.

In the case of this clonotype: This may be a read error, as it is one base from a much larger clone. As DNA, the CDR3 is TGTGCCAGCAGTTACGACAGGGTTTTCGCCCAGTACTTC. Translated, it gives CASSYDRVFAQYF. The J gene is TRBJ2-5, the V gene TRBV6-5, with 7 nucleotides matching TRBD1. The CDR3 contains 13 residues. CDR1 MNHEY and CDR2 SVGAGI come from the germline V gene. The J segment lost 9 bases and the V segment lost 2 bases, leaving 6 bases of the junction unmatched.

This clonotype was counted once. A much larger clonotype is one base distant, so this may be a read error. CDR3 loop: CASSPGLAGGVRETQYF. CDR3 DNA: TGTGCCAGCAGCCCGGGACTAGCGGGAGGAGTGAGAGAGACCCAGTACTTC. The chain carries TRBV12-3 or TRBV12-4 and TRBJ2-5; TRBD2 aligns across 15 bases. This CDR3 spans 17 amino acids. J lost 4 bases, V lost 6 bases, and 9 bases had no gene match.

The table lists this clonotype with many counts. The V and J genes are TRBV29-1 and TRBJ2-7, with TRBD1 matching over 7 bases. CDR1 is SQVTM and CDR2 is ANQGSEA in the germline V gene. Germline trimming cut 6 bases from V and 5 bases from J; bases unmatched to any gene: 1. The CDR3 covers 10 residues. The CDR3 here is CSVGTDEQYF. The CDR3 region has the DNA TGCAGCGTAGGGACAGACGAGCAGTACTTC.

V usage is TRBV11-2 and J usage is TRBJ1-3; D may be TRBD1 (5 bases). Germline V lookup: CDR1 SGHAT, CDR2 FQNNGV. The CDR3 sequence is 17 residues long. V was trimmed by 7 bases and J by 4 bases, leaving 23 bases between them. The CDR3 here is CASNFNPQAVRGNTIYF. The CDR3 region has the DNA TGTGCCAGCAACTTTAACCCACAGGCCGTGCGCGGAAACACCATATATTTT.

A note on this clonotype: One base away lies a much larger clone, so this may be a sequencing read error. This chain links TRBV7-8 with TRBJ1-2; maybe TRBD1 (5 bases). With 2 bases removed from V and 2 bases from J, the gap between germline ends came to 12 bases. This CDR3 has 15 residues. CDR1 SGHVS and CDR2 FQNEAQ come from the germline V gene. This chain's CDR3 is CASSLTLDTNYGYTF. DNA of the CDR3: TGTGCCAGCAGCTTAACCCTGGACACGAACTATGGCTACACCTTC.

The chain combines TRBV10-3 with TRBJ2-1; D is perhaps TRBD1 or TRBD2 (6 bases each). This CDR3 is 13 amino acids long. CDR1 and CDR2 from the germline V gene are ENHRY and SYGVKD. CDR3 in amino acids: CVNRGAGYNEQFF. The DNA for the CDR3 is TGTGTCAATAGGGGGGCAGGATACAATGAGCAGTTCTTC.

To note about this clonotype: A read error may produce the germline difference seen at one junction end. CDR3 nucleotide sequence: TGCGCCAGCAATGAGACGGGGGGCGCAGATACGCAGTATTTT. It specifies CASNETGGADTQYF. V gene TRBV10-2 combines with J gene TRBJ2-3, with a tentative D call TRBD2 (7 bases). Germline V gives CDR1 WSHSY, CDR2 SAAADI. The CDR3 totals 14 residues.

This clonotype occurred once. Sequence at one end of the junction differs from germline and may be a read error. The CDR3 protein is CSAETGPLYNEQLF. The CDR3, as DNA: TGCAGCGCGGAGACAGGGCCCCTCTACAATGAGCAGTTATTC. This sequence joins TRBV29-1 and TRBJ2-1; the match to TRBD1 covers 7 bases. CDR1 and CDR2 from the germline V gene are SQVTM and ANQGSEA. CDR3 length: 14 amino acids.